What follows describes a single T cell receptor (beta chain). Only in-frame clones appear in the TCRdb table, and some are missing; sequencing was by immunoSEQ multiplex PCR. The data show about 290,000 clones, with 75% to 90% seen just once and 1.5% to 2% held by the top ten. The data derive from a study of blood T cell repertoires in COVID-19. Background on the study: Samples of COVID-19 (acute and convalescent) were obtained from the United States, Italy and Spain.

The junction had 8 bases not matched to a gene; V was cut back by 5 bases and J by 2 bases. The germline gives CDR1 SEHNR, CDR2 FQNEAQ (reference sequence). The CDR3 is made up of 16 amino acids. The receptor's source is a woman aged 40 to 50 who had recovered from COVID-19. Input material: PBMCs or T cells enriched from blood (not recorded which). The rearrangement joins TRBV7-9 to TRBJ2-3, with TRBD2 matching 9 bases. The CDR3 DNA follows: TGTGCCAGCAGCCCCCGGGTAGCGGGAGTCACAGATACGCAGTATTTT. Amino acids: CASSPRVAGVTDTQYF.